The 17 T cell receptor beta chains below all came from one sample that was sequenced in a study of cytomegalovirus exposure and HLA in healthy donors. Generated by immunoSEQ multiplex PCR, the TCRdb table keeps only in-frame clones and is missing some. The repertoire consists of hundreds of thousands of clones, with about nine tenths occurring once and the leading ten covering 0.83%. The sequenced sample consisted of PBMCs. Receptor source: a woman aged 18-29 years in good health and CMV-seronegative.

The rearrangement uses TRBV6-1 and TRBJ2-3; 13 bases align to TRBD2. J lost 7 bases, V lost 9 bases, and 4 bases had no gene match. Germline values: CDR1 MNHNS, CDR2 SASEGT. The CDR3 length is 13 residues. CDR3 DNA: TGTGCCAGTACGGGACTAGCGGGATATACGCAGTATTTT. Protein product: CASTGLAGYTQYF.

V gene TRBV28 combines with J gene TRBJ2-3; D unresolved. The germline V and J ends were trimmed by 0 bases and 6 bases, with 4 bases remaining between them. Germline CDR1 reads MDHEN; CDR2 reads SYDVKM. The CDR3 consists of 12 residues. The CDR3 nucleotides read TGTGCCAGCAGTTTATGGAGGGATACGCAGTATTTT. It encodes CASSLWRDTQYF.

The chain has TRBV21-1 and TRBJ2-7; TRBD2 is taken as the D call from the table, unchecked against the DNA. TRBV21-1 is assigned pseudogene status. CDR3 size: 17 residues. The CDR3 region is CASSKGYGLAGSYEQYF. CDR3 DNA sequence: TGTGCCAGCAGCAAAGGGTACGGACTAGCGGGCTCCTACGAGCAGTACTTC.

This rearrangement joins TRBV28 to TRBJ1-2; D call uncertain. Germline loops: CDR1 MDHEN, CDR2 SYDVKM. V lost 2 bases and J 0 bases, leaving 10 bases between the germline ends. This CDR3 region has 15 residues. The CDR3 reads CASSLEAAANYGYTF. The CDR3 bases are TGTGCCAGCAGTTTAGAGGCAGCAGCTAACTATGGCTACACCTTC.

This chain uses TRBV19 with TRBJ2-6; D remains unclear. Between the trimmed V and J ends, which lost 5 bases and 5 bases, there was a span of 4 bases. From germline, CDR1 is LNHDA and CDR2 SQIVND (reference sequence). The CDR3 has 12 residues. CDR3 coding DNA: TGTGCCAGTAGTCCCAGGGCCAACGTCCTGACTTTC. Translated: CASSPRANVLTF.

This chain connects TRBV6-1 to TRBJ1-1, with D uncertain. This CDR3 is built from 12 residues. Per the germline V gene, CDR1 is MNHNS and CDR2 is SASEGT. V lost 6 bases and J 4 bases, leaving 9 bases between the germline ends. The CDR3 region has the DNA TGTGCCAGCAGGGCAGATGTCACTGAAGCTTTCTTT. Translated, it gives CASRADVTEAFF.

This chain links TRBV30 with TRBJ1-2, with a tentative D call TRBD1 (6 bases). This CDR3 has 15 amino acids. CDR1 and CDR2 (germline): GTSNPN, SVGIG (reference sequence). Trimming pared 3 bases from V and 4 bases from J, leaving 18 bases between. CDR3 sequence: CAWRPSGQPSYGYTF. The CDR3 DNA is TGTGCCTGGAGACCTAGTGGACAGCCCAGCTATGGCTACACCTTC.

CDR3 amino acids: CASSLVAGGRTDTQYF. CDR3 coding DNA: TGCGCCAGCAGTTTAGTAGCGGGAGGGCGCACAGATACGCAGTATTTT. This chain links TRBV5-1 with TRBJ2-3, with TRBD2 matching over 11 bases. The germline V gene encodes CDR1 SGHRS and CDR2 YFSETQ. With 5 bases clipped from V and 1 base from J, the junction kept 6 bases outside the gene matches. CDR3 length equals 16 residues.

V is TRBV27 and J is TRBJ2-7; possible D gene TRBD2, 6 bases. CDR3 length equals 15 residues. Trimming pared 3 bases from V and 2 bases from J, leaving 14 bases between. Germline assignment: CDR1 MNHEY and CDR2 SMNVEV (reference sequence). The CDR3 sequence: CASSFIAENPYEQYF. The CDR3 nucleotides read TGTGCCAGCAGTTTCATAGCGGAGAACCCCTACGAGCAGTACTTC.

The chain combines TRBV16 with TRBJ1-5; D is undetermined. The CDR3 totals 15 residues. Looked up from germline, CDR1 is KGHSY and CDR2 is FQNENV. Trimming stripped 0 bases from V and 0 bases from J, with 6 bases between. CDR3 protein: CASSQSTFSNQPQHF. The CDR3 nucleotides are TGTGCCAGCAGCCAATCGACATTTAGCAATCAGCCCCAGCATTTT.

The rearrangement joins TRBV4-2 to TRBJ1-5, with 11 positions matching TRBD1. This CDR3 has 19 residues. V lost 0 bases to trimming and J lost 6 bases; unmatched junction nucleotides: 13. Germline CDR1 LGHNA, CDR2 YNFKEQ. CDR3 sequence (DNA): TGTGCCAGCAGCCAAGATATGGATGGGGACAGGGGGACAAGTCAGCCCCAGCATTTT. Translated: CASSQDMDGDRGTSQPQHF.

This rearrangement joins TRBV10-3 to TRBJ1-1; possible D gene TRBD1, 6 bases. The CDR3 has 14 residues. V lost 8 bases and J 4 bases, leaving 17 bases between the germline ends. The germline CDR1 and CDR2 sequences are ENHRY and SYGVKD. The CDR3 loop reads CAIGPGDHATEAFF. Here the CDR3 DNA reads TGTGCCATCGGACCAGGGGATCATGCCACTGAAGCTTTCTTT.

This clone is a singleton in its sample. The CDR3 sequence is CASSHITGTDIYGYTF. CDR3 nucleotide sequence: TGCGCCAGCAGCCACATAACTGGGACAGATATATATGGCTACACCTTC. V gene TRBV4-1 combines with J gene TRBJ1-2; 7 bases match TRBD1. The CDR3 totals 16 residues. Per germline, CDR1 MGHRA and CDR2 YSYEKL. Trimming took 3 bases from V and 5 from J; bases not matched to a gene: 12.

This chain joins TRBV5-1 and TRBJ1-5; D gene uncertain. V dropped 0 bases and J dropped 1 base, with 14 bases sitting between them. Germline CDR1 is SGHRS and CDR2 is YFSETQ. The CDR3 runs 17 residues. The CDR3, as DNA: TGCGCCAGCAGCTTGGGAGGGTCGTGGTTCAGCAATCAGCCCCAGCATTTT. It encodes CASSLGGSWFSNQPQHF.

This clone was seen a few times. The rearrangement uses TRBV11-2 and TRBJ2-7; possibly TRBD1 for D (5 bases). Germline values: CDR1 SGHAT, CDR2 FQNNGV. The CDR3 contains 16 residues. Trimming removed 0 bases at V and 5 bases at J, with 17 bases between. Here the CDR3 reads CASSLEQWVVGHEQYF. The CDR3 DNA sequence: TGTGCCAGCAGCTTAGAACAGTGGGTAGTGGGGCACGAGCAGTACTTC.

Written as DNA, the CDR3 is TGTGCCAGCAGCTTCCGAGTTCCGGGGGTCGCATCCTACAATGAGCAGTTCTTC. Translating it yields CASSFRVPGVASYNEQFF. This chain uses TRBV9 with TRBJ2-1, with D possibly matching TRBD2 (6 bases). This CDR3 is built from 18 residues. Germline lookup yields CDR1 SGDLS and CDR2 YYNGEE. The V and J ends lost 4 bases and 1 base respectively, with 21 bases between them.

The chain joins TRBV28 to TRBJ2-5; 16 nucleotides agree with TRBD2. The CDR3 has 19 residues. Germline V gives CDR1 MDHEN, CDR2 SYDVKM. V gave up 6 bases and J gave up 4 bases; unmatched junction bases: 14. The chain's CDR3 is CASRGRWGLAGGEIETQYF. CDR3 DNA: TGTGCCAGCAGAGGCCGGTGGGGACTAGCGGGAGGGGAGATAGAGACCCAGTACTTC.